This record concerns one TCR beta chain sequence. Its antigen remains unknown. Study processing details: Filtering of immunoSEQ junctional sequences could not match full-length read filtering. This table comes from immunoSEQ multiplex PCR, and its TCRdb copy is limited to in-frame clones, with some not included. V and J calls and clone size follow that table, whereas D and trimming were derived from the DNA. The sample has roughly 2.1 million clones; 85% to 95% are singletons. This sample is drawn from a study of shared clonotypes between healthy human individuals. Study-level points and caveats: As a rule, naive subsets had a larger estimated richness than memory subsets. Across a few donors, naive CD4 shared approximately 4.5%, naive CD8 3.5% to 4%, memory CD4 approximately 2.5%, memory CD8 about 0.4%. Apart from blood, nothing was sampled; tissue repertoires likely differ.

The length of the CDR3 is 14 residues. Deletions cut 2 bases from V and 8 bases from J, with 16 bases between. Per germline, CDR1 MNHNY and CDR2 SVGAGI (reference sequence). Naive-designated CD8 cells lacked CD45RO, were positively enriched for CCR7, and omitted terminally differentiated effector memory CD45RA+ cells. This rearrangement joins TRBV6-6 to TRBJ2-7, with D possibly matching TRBD1 (7 bases). Material for sequencing was naive CD8+ T cells from PBMCs. The clonotype originates from a man younger than 35 in good health. Some clones in this sample may be carry-over from other donors' samples. CDR3: CASSYEGTAGQQYF. The CDR3 DNA follows: TGTGCCAGCAGTTACGAGGGGACAGCGGGCCAGCAGTACTTC.